Relative to its sample, the clone carrying this T cell receptor (beta chain) is medium-sized (0.01 to 0.1%). Its antigen is still unknown. The source of the sample is a study of cytomegalovirus exposure and HLA in healthy donors. At the level of the study: About 77 million unique TCRs from HLA-typed donors made up an early data release. Study-wide results and caveats: Per a later analysis, HLA-associated TCR beta chains showed more clonal expansion than other, equally common TCR beta chains. Later on, a genetic analysis was performed. It linked a missense variant in DCLRE1C with V- and J-gene trimming of TCR beta.

Trimming pared 3 bases from V and 0 bases from J, leaving 13 bases between. The CDR3 is 16 residues long. The germline V gene has CDR1 SGHRS and CDR2 YFSETQ. Both 60 Vbeta primers and 13 Jbeta primers went into the PCR. Assay used: immunoSEQ multiplex PCR; TCRdb lists only in-frame clones, some missing. The table includes 60,000 to 80,000 clones, approximately 67% detected once. The sequenced sample consisted of PBMCs. The rearrangement links TRBV5-1 to TRBJ1-3; the D gene is possibly TRBD1 (6 bases). The TCR comes from a man aged 25-45 years in good health and CMV-seronegative. CDR3 region: CASSSGQTNSGNTIYF. CDR3 DNA: TGCGCCAGCAGCTCAGGACAGACCAACTCTGGAAACACCATATATTTT. The variable domain in full, with the rest retrieved from reference TRBV5-1 and TRBJ1-3, is KAGVTQTPRYLIKTRGQQVTLSCSPISGHRSVSWYQQTPGQGLQFLFEYFSETQRNKGNFPGRFSGRQFSNSRSEMNVSTLELGDSALYLCASSSGQTNSGNTIYFGEGSWLTVV.